The clone carrying this TCR beta chain appeared a single time. No antigen is known for it. This record belongs to a study of cytomegalovirus exposure and HLA in healthy donors. General study points: Among TCR sequences, most were rare, though some public TCRs appeared in many donors.

Assay used: immunoSEQ multiplex PCR; TCRdb lists only in-frame clones, some missing. The table records about 130,000 clones, around 95% of them present only once. The CDR3 runs 15 residues. Germline V gives CDR1 LNHDA, CDR2 SQIVND (reference sequence). Trimming stripped 2 bases from V and 13 bases from J, with 23 bases between. The sequence derives from a man aged 18 to 29 in good health and CMV-seronegative. The V call is TRBV19, the J call TRBJ1-2; D gene ambiguous. Sequencing used PBMCs. CDR3 residues: CASSIIAQEGSPGTF. CDR3 DNA: TGTGCCAGTAGTATAATCGCCCAGGAAGGGAGTCCGGGCACCTTC.